Each of the 32 T cell receptor beta chains below was sequenced from the same sample in a study of shared clonotypes between healthy human individuals (dated by TCRdb to 2020 to 2022). Libraries came from the immunoSEQ multiplex PCR assay. TCRdb carries this immuneACCESS record with in-frame sequences only. Its versions omit some clonotypes, under half of them owing to an unresolved V gene in the studies checked, with the rest unexplained. A total of some 2.1 million clones appear in this sample, approximately 95% of them only once. Of the sample, 0.13% falls within the top ten clones. The sequencing input was naive CD4+ T cells sorted from blood. Interpreted using the paper, the cell subset or site label stands for: CD45RA+ positively selected. These receptors all stem from a young man in good health.

The chain employs TRBV6-6 and TRBJ1-2, with 8 nucleotides matching TRBD1. Germline CDR1 is MNHNY and CDR2 is SVGAGI (reference sequence). CDR3 length: 14 amino acids. J gave up 4 bases and V 7 bases, and 8 bases lay outside the gene matches. The CDR3 protein is CASTPRQGSYGYTF. CDR3 nucleotide sequence: TGTGCCAGCACTCCCCGACAGGGGAGCTATGGCTACACCTTC.

This clone has just one count. V gene TRBV5-1 combines with J gene TRBJ2-3; TRBD1 aligns across 9 bases. The CDR3 contains 14 residues. The junction had 6 bases not matched to a gene; V was cut back by 4 bases and J by 6 bases. CDR1 and CDR2 (germline): SGHRS, YFSETQ. This CDR3 is CASSNRGLTDTQYF. DNA for the CDR3: TGCGCCAGCAGCAACAGGGGGCTGACGGATACGCAGTATTTT.

The chain employs TRBV29-1 and TRBJ1-2, with 7 bases fitting TRBD1. CDR1 is SQVTM and CDR2 is ANQGSEA in the germline V gene. Trimming removed 6 bases from V and 7 bases from J; junction bases left unmatched: 11. This CDR3 contains 13 residues. CDR3 nucleotides: TGCAGCGTACAAAGAGAGGACAGGATTGGCTACACCTTC. This codes for CSVQREDRIGYTF.

This clone was picked up one time. This rearrangement joins TRBV6-5 to TRBJ1-3; D remains unclear. The CDR3 consists of 15 residues. Trimming left V 0 bases short and J 2 bases short, with 8 bases between. Germline V gene lookup returns CDR1 MNHEY and CDR2 SVGAGI. The CDR3 region is CASSYSGDTGNTIYF. The CDR3 DNA sequence: TGTGCCAGCAGTTACTCTGGGGATACTGGAAACACCATATATTTT.

The sample holds one count of this clone. The chain links TRBV6-6 to TRBJ2-1; 12 nucleotides align to TRBD2. The trim removed 7 bases at V and 9 bases at J, leaving 10 bases unmatched. The CDR3 sequence is 15 residues long. Per germline, CDR1 MNHNY and CDR2 SVGAGI (reference sequence). CDR3 in amino acids: CASIGPSGGAFEQFF. The CDR3 DNA follows: TGTGCCAGCATCGGGCCTAGCGGGGGGGCGTTTGAGCAGTTCTTC.

DNA for the CDR3: TGTGCCAGCAGTGAAGGGTGGAGGGACGGAGAGCAGTACTTC. Its protein is CASSEGWRDGEQYF. The chain combines TRBV6-1 with TRBJ2-7; perhaps TRBD2 as D (6 bases). CDR1 and CDR2 from the germline V gene are MNHNS and SASEGT. V was pared by 1 base and J by 7 bases, with 14 bases between. There are 14 residues in the CDR3.

The chain joins TRBV4-3 to TRBJ2-5; TRBD1 agrees at 11 bases. Unmatched junction bases numbered 10, after V lost 0 bases and J lost 7 bases. Germline V gives CDR1 LGHNA, CDR2 YSLEER. The CDR3 runs 17 residues. CDR3 sequence: CASSQEFGQGAVATQYF. The CDR3 nucleotides are TGCGCCAGCAGCCAAGAATTTGGACAGGGGGCCGTAGCGACCCAGTACTTC.

The rearrangement uses TRBV2 and TRBJ1-4; D gene uncertain. Germline loops: CDR1 SNHLY, CDR2 FYNNEI. V lost 6 bases and J lost 0, with 11 bases in between. This CDR3 has 15 residues. CDR3: CASRMRVATNEKLFF. Written as DNA, the CDR3 is TGTGCCAGCAGAATGAGGGTTGCAACTAATGAAAAACTGTTTTTT.

The genes are TRBV5-1 and TRBJ1-2, with 8 bases fitting TRBD1. CDR1 is SGHRS, CDR2 YFSETQ, per germline. This CDR3 has 17 amino acids. Unmatched junction bases numbered 15, after V lost 4 bases and J lost 4 bases. Here the CDR3 DNA reads TGCGCCAGCAGCCCCGGCGGTAGGCTAACAGGGGGCTATGGCTACACCTTC. It translates to CASSPGGRLTGGYGYTF.

For this clone: Compared with germline, one end of the junction differs, possibly owing to a read error. CDR3 loop: CASSLDGVPNTGELFF. In DNA form, the CDR3 reads TGTGCTAGCAGCTTAGACGGGGTCCCGAACACCGGGGAGCTGTTTTTT. The rearrangement uses TRBV7-7 and TRBJ2-2; D is possibly TRBD2 (5 bases). Germline lookup yields CDR1 SSHAT and CDR2 FNYEAQ (reference sequence). There are 16 residues in the CDR3.

The chain is built from TRBV2 and TRBJ2-7; D perhaps matches TRBD2 (6 bases). V was trimmed by 3 bases and J by 2 bases, leaving 11 bases between them. The CDR3 is 14 amino acids. Germline V gene sequence: CDR1 SNHLY, CDR2 FYNNEI. The CDR3 protein is CASSDGDWAYEQYF. CDR3 DNA: TGTGCCAGCAGTGATGGGGACTGGGCCTACGAGCAGTACTTC.

The chain employs TRBV7-2 and TRBJ1-6; D perhaps matches TRBD1 (6 bases). The V and J ends lost 5 bases and 3 bases respectively, with 11 bases between them. This CDR3 region has 15 residues. Germline V lookup: CDR1 SGHTA, CDR2 FQGNSA. The CDR3 DNA sequence: TGTGCCAGCAGCATCGGACAGATCTATAATTCACCCCTCCACTTT. The encoded protein is CASSIGQIYNSPLHF.

As for this clone: Within the sample, other DNA sequences also encode this same CDR3. The rearrangement joins TRBV2 to TRBJ1-6; D not certain. Germline V gives CDR1 SNHLY, CDR2 FYNNEI. Trimming took off 1 base at V and 0 bases at J, with 7 bases between the two ends. CDR3 size: 16 residues. Here the CDR3 reads CASSEGGSSYNSPLHF. The CDR3, as DNA: TGTGCCAGCAGTGAAGGTGGGAGCTCCTATAATTCACCCCTCCACTTT.

The chain links TRBV4-1 to TRBJ2-7; a possible D gene is TRBD2 (5 bases). There are 15 residues in the CDR3. Germline V gene sequence: CDR1 MGHRA, CDR2 YSYEKL. Trimming took off 0 bases at V and 11 bases at J, with 20 bases between the two ends. The CDR3 bases are TGCGCCAGCAGCCAAGAAGAGAGGGTGGGTCTGGTGAAGTACTTC. It yields the protein CASSQEERVGLVKYF.

The CDR3 sequence is CASRAPSGDEQYF. The CDR3 coding sequence is TGTGCCAGCAGAGCACCGTCTGGGGACGAGCAGTACTTC. The rearrangement joins TRBV6-6 to TRBJ2-7, with D uncertain. This CDR3 contains 13 residues. Trimming cost V 6 bases and J 5 bases, with 14 bases left between them. The germline gives CDR1 MNHNY, CDR2 SVGAGI (reference sequence).

The chain links TRBV6-5 to TRBJ2-7; the D gene is possibly TRBD1 (6 bases). Trimming removed 6 bases from V and 3 bases from J, with 15 bases in between. CDR1 and CDR2 from the germline V gene are MNHEY and SVGAGI. The CDR3 totals 14 residues. Here the CDR3 DNA reads TGTGCCAGCAGGCACACAGGGCTAGTCTACGAGCAGTACTTC. It codes for CASRHTGLVYEQYF.

V gene TRBV6-5 combines with J gene TRBJ2-7; 7 nucleotides agree with TRBD1. The CDR3 covers 14 residues. Germline loops: CDR1 MNHEY, CDR2 SVGAGI. V trimming: 5 bases; J trimming: 6 bases; junction bases outside the gene matches: 10. CDR3 sequence: CASSRTGTRGEQYF. The CDR3 DNA sequence: TGTGCCAGCAGTAGGACAGGCACCCGGGGCGAGCAGTACTTC.

The chain has TRBV10-3 and TRBJ2-1; either TRBD1 or TRBD2 may supply D (7 bases each). This CDR3 has 16 amino acids. The germline V gene encodes CDR1 ENHRY and CDR2 SYGVKD. V was clipped by 5 bases and J by 0 bases, with 14 bases between them. CDR3 DNA sequence: TGTGCCATCAGTACACAGGGGAGGGGCTCCTACAATGAGCAGTTCTTC. Protein: CAISTQGRGSYNEQFF.

This chain uses TRBV2 with TRBJ1-6; 10 nucleotides match TRBD1. The CDR3 is 13 amino acids. The V gene end was trimmed by 4 bases and the J gene end by 12 bases; junction bases not matched to a gene: 3. The germline V gene encodes CDR1 SNHLY and CDR2 FYNNEI. The CDR3 DNA reads TGTGCCAGCAGTGGGCGGGACAGGGGACCCCTCCACTTT. Translated, it gives CASSGRDRGPLHF.

This sequence joins TRBV21-1 and TRBJ1-6. TRBV21-1 is flagged as a pseudogene. The CDR3 totals 17 residues. Written as DNA, the CDR3 is TGTGCCAGGGGGTTTCGGGGGTTGCTTGGCTATAATTCACCCCTCCACTTT. Encoded protein: CARGFRGLLGYNSPLHF.

This rearrangement joins TRBV10-3 to TRBJ2-7; D is undetermined. Between the trimmed V and J ends, which lost 5 bases and 0 bases, there was a span of 11 bases. The germline V gene has CDR1 ENHRY and CDR2 SYGVKD. This CDR3 has 14 residues. For the CDR3, the DNA is TGTGCCATCAGTTCTTTGGAACCCTCCTACGAGCAGTACTTC. This codes for CAISSLEPSYEQYF.

The V and J genes are TRBV28 and TRBJ2-7; D is perhaps TRBD1 (5 bases). Germline loops: CDR1 MDHEN, CDR2 SYDVKM. The CDR3 is made up of 13 amino acids. V was shortened by 5 bases and J by 3 bases, with 11 bases between the two germline ends. CDR3 amino acids: CASSPYQGYEQYF. DNA of the CDR3: TGTGCCAGCAGTCCTTACCAGGGCTACGAGCAGTACTTC. The entire variable domain, with the rest obtained from reference TRBV28 and TRBJ2-7, is as follows: DVKVTQSSRYLVKRTGEKVFLECVQDMDHENMFWYRQDPGLGLRLIYFSYDVKMKEKGDIPEGYSVSREKKERFSLILESASTNQTSMYLCASSPYQGYEQYFGPGTRLTVT.

This clone was counted a few times. Written as DNA, the CDR3 is TGTGCCAGCAGCTTCTCGACCGGGGGGAATTCACCCCTCCACTTT. It translates to CASSFSTGGNSPLHF. The rearrangement uses TRBV7-8 and TRBJ1-6; a possible D gene is TRBD1 (5 bases). V was clipped by 3 bases and J by 7 bases, with 13 bases between them. Germline V gene lookup returns CDR1 SGHVS and CDR2 FQNEAQ. The CDR3 contains 15 residues.

The J gene is TRBJ2-2, the V gene TRBV9, with D possibly being TRBD2 (6 bases). The V gene lost 4 bases and the J gene lost 0 bases, with 10 bases spanning the gap. CDR3 length: 15 amino acids. CDR1 and CDR2 (germline): SGDLS, YYNGEE. This chain's CDR3 is CASSPSVSNTGELFF. CDR3 nucleotides: TGTGCCAGCAGCCCTAGCGTTTCGAACACCGGGGAGCTGTTTTTT.

Turning to this clone: The identical CDR3 is also encoded by other nucleotide sequences in the sample. V and J are TRBV2 and TRBJ1-2; D is undetermined. V was clipped by 3 bases and J by 0 bases, with 8 bases between them. Per the germline V gene, CDR1 is SNHLY and CDR2 is FYNNEI. The CDR3 runs to 14 residues. The CDR3 loop reads CASSEGGANYGYTF. For the CDR3, the DNA is TGTGCCAGCAGTGAGGGCGGAGCTAACTATGGCTACACCTTC.

A note on this clone: A single base separates this from a much larger clone, so it may be a read error. This chain links TRBV15 with TRBJ1-2; no firm D call. The CDR3 runs 14 residues. Per the germline V gene, CDR1 is LNHNV and CDR2 is YYDKDF (reference sequence). The CDR3 is CAASRDNGFYGYTF. DNA for the CDR3: TGTGCCGCCAGCAGAGATAATGGGTTTTATGGCTACACCTTC. Together with reference TRBV15 and TRBJ1-2, the CDR3 gives the full variable domain: DAMVIQNPRYQVTQFGKPVTLSCSQTLNHNVMYWYQQKSSQAPKLLFHYYDKDFNNEADTPDNFQSRRPNTSFCFLDIRSPGLGDTAMYLCAASRDNGFYGYTFGSGTRLTVV.

V and J are TRBV25-1 and TRBJ2-3; maybe TRBD2 (6 bases). The V end lost 7 bases, the J end lost 10 bases, and 18 bases lay between the germline ends. Germline loops: CDR1 MGHDK, CDR2 SYGVNS. This CDR3 contains 13 residues. The CDR3 nucleotides read TGTGCCAGCAACTCCGAGGAGGGCCGGGCGCAGTATTTT. Amino acids: CASNSEEGRAQYF.

Details on this clone: The identical CDR3 is also encoded by other nucleotide sequences in the sample. The chain couples TRBV7-3 to TRBJ2-1; D remains unclear. Germline V CDR1 and CDR2: SGHTA, FQGTGA. Trimming took off 0 bases at V and 5 bases at J, with 5 bases between the two ends. This CDR3 is 13 amino acids long. The CDR3 bases are TGTGCCAGCAGCTTAACACAAGACAATGAGCAGTTCTTC. This translates into CASSLTQDNEQFF.

The rearrangement uses TRBV5-1 and TRBJ2-6; 8 nucleotides align to TRBD2. V gave up 4 bases and J gave up 0 bases; unmatched junction bases: 6. This CDR3 has 17 amino acids. Germline CDR1 reads SGHRS; CDR2 reads YFSETQ. DNA of the CDR3: TGCGCCAGCAGCGAATTAGCGGGAAGCTCTGGGGCCAACGTCCTGACTTTC. Its protein is CASSELAGSSGANVLTF.

Points on this clone: The sample has other DNA sequences that encode this CDR3 too. CDR3 nucleotide sequence: TGCAGCGTTGGAGGGGAAGAGACCCAGTACTTC. Its protein is CSVGGEETQYF. V usage is TRBV29-1 and J usage is TRBJ2-5; D possibly uses TRBD1 or TRBD2 (5 bases each). Per germline, CDR1 SQVTM and CDR2 ANQGSEA. The length of the CDR3 is 11 residues. Trimming took off 4 bases at V and 3 bases at J, with 6 bases between the two ends.

This chain connects TRBV10-3 to TRBJ2-7; no clear D. V dropped 3 bases and J dropped 5 bases, with 14 bases sitting between them. The V gene's germline CDR1 is ENHRY and CDR2 SYGVKD. CDR3 length equals 14 residues. CDR3 residues: CAISDEPSGHEQYF. In DNA form, the CDR3 reads TGTGCCATCAGTGATGAGCCCTCTGGCCACGAGCAGTACTTC.

The V and J genes are TRBV10-3 and TRBJ2-3; 9 positions match TRBD2. Germline assignment: CDR1 ENHRY and CDR2 SYGVKD. This CDR3 spans 13 amino acids. The trim removed 8 bases at V and 4 bases at J, leaving 4 bases unmatched. The CDR3 nucleotides read TGTGCCATCGGTAGCGGGAGCGCAGATACGCAGTATTTT. It codes for CAIGSGSADTQYF.